The sequence of this TCR beta chain was determined in a study of T cells in Graves' hyperthyroidism and ophthalmopathy (dated by TCRdb to the late 2010s). The study in broad terms: Peripheral blood was sampled at the time of initial diagnosis, prior to any treatment. To identify TCR V-J signatures that set the groups apart, the researchers used a discovery cohort of approximately 98 patients, made up of 43 with Graves' ophthalmopathy and about 60 with stable Graves' hyperthyroidism. Prospective prediction of ophthalmopathy was tested in an independent validation cohort of approximately 18 hyperthyroidism patients and 17 patients who later progressed to ophthalmopathy. The roughly 90 discovery patients were divided at random into training and test sets in a 7:3 ratio. Thyroid tissue and blood T-cell repertoires from about six Graves' hyperthyroidism patients were also compared in the study. Following sampling, methimazole starting at 30 mg daily was given to hyperthyroidism patients, and high-dose intravenous methylprednisolone was given to ophthalmopathy patients. According to the paper, TCR Vbeta CDR3 sequencing was carried out on some 130 peripheral blood samples, which came from about 45 ophthalmopathy, around 74 hyperthyroidism and about 17 progressor patients. Paper-wide results and their limitations: In validation, the model predicted progression to ophthalmopathy a median of roughly 6.1 months before onset, with roughly 71% sensitivity and about 72% specificity. Most expanded thyroid clonotypes (frequency above 0.001) were also detected in blood, suggesting blood repertoires may reflect thyroid immune responses. Sample size was not statistically predetermined, and investigators were not blinded to group allocation. Ophthalmopathy was separated from stable hyperthyroidism by a 13 V-J signature model, with approximately 89% sensitivity and 81% to 83% specificity obtained in cross-validation and 80%/75% obtained in testing.

Hyperthyroidism patients were newly diagnosed, with disease duration under 2 months, and aged 18 to 65 years. Exclusion was applied to patients with uncontrolled infections, other autoimmune diseases, pregnancy or lactation. Diagnoses were based on clinical symptoms, serum thyroxine and TRAb, thyroid ultrasound and orbital computed tomography. Blood from progressor patients was drawn when they were first diagnosed with hyperthyroidism, before any ophthalmopathy symptoms appeared. PBMCs were separated from 8 to 10 ml of fresh peripheral blood using Ficoll-Paque density gradient centrifugation. Progressor patients were initially diagnosed with Graves' hyperthyroidism and developed ophthalmopathy during follow-up. Total RNA was extracted with Trizol reagent, and quality was checked on an Agilent 2100 Bioanalyzer. The germline V gene (reference sequence) sets CDR1 to MNHEY and CDR2 to SMNVEV. The germline ends are 9 bases apart after V is trimmed by 3 bases and J by 0 bases. The CDR3 goes from the cysteine to the phenylalanine over 15 residues. The retained sequence is limited to the CDR3, 45 bases, with the frame set at the first base.

TCR beta CDR3 regions were amplified from RNA transcripts. The TCR CDR3 was subjected to a first round of RT-PCR using the HTBI primer set and the Qiagen OneStep RT-PCR kit. A second multiplex PCR round built the libraries, followed by size selection and purification. Paired-end sequencing of the libraries was performed with 100 bp reads on an Illumina HiSeq2000. On the authors' methods: SOAPnuke was used to process the raw data, throwing out any read that contained adapters or uncalled bases, had a mean Phred below 15, or lacked an exact constant-primer or identifier match. COPE v1.2.5 was used to merge the high-quality paired reads, and each unique nucleotide sequence was defined as a clonotype. Clonotypes were aligned to IMGT TRBV, TRBD and TRBJ reference segments using MiTCR v1.1. Analysis was restricted to V-J combinations with a frequency above 0.0001, which covered roughly 99% of repertoires. A TCS score was defined as the ratio between F50 (clonal expansion) and ExV (chaos), using BLOSUM62-based TCRdist between CDR3 peptides within each V-J. Welch's t-statistics and random forest reduced 514 V-J features to around 14, which were used in a naive Bayes classifier (R e1071). TCRdb applied fastp at Q25 and MiXCR to the public reads, then kept only in-frame beta chains. One record per CDR3 amino acid sequence lists the most common genes and DNA. TCRdb, rather than the study authors, made the V and J calls. The sample yields over 250,000 distinct CDR3 sequences; about 25% were counted once. Approximately 25% of the sample is held by the ten biggest clonotypes.

As concerns this clonotype: The clone's antigen remains unknown. No qualities accompany the bases; no much larger clone lies one base away.

Sequencing was performed on blood. The chain was built from TRBV27 and TRBJ1-5; TRBD1 might be the D gene, on 5 matching bases. The TCR originated in a man between 35 and 55 years old with Graves' hyperthyroidism that later progressed to Graves' ophthalmopathy. CDR3 region: CASSFLGDSNQPQHF. Here is the DNA: TGTGCCAGCAGTTTTCTGGGGGATAGCAATCAGCCCCAGCATTTT.